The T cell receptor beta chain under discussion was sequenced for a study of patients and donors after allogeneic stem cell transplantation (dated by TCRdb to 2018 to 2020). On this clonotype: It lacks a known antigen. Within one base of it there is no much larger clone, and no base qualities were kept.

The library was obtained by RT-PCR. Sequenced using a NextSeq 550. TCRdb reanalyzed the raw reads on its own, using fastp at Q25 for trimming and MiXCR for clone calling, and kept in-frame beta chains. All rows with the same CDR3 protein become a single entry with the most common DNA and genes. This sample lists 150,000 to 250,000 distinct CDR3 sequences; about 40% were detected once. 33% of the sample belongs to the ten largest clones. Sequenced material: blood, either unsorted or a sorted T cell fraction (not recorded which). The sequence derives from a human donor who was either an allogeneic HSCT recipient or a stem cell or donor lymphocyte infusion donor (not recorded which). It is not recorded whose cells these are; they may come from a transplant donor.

The nucleotide sequence is TGCGCCAGCAGCTTGGATGGGGACGAGCAGTACTTC. Its protein product is CASSLDGDEQYF. Recombination connected TRBV5-1 to TRBJ2-7; the D segment cannot be called with confidence. Counted from cysteine to phenylalanine, this CDR3 has 12 amino acids. Only the CDR3 portion is preserved as DNA: 36 bases, with reading frame beginning at the first base. According to the germline V gene, CDR1 reads SGHRS and CDR2 reads YFSETQ. Trimming takes 0 bases from V and 5 bases from J, and the germline ends sit 6 bases apart.